This T cell receptor beta chain comes out of a study of persistence of HIV-infected CD4 T cells. Study information: Suppressive ART had lasted a median of roughly eight years.

Stimulation used around 10 ug/mL lysate from CMV-infected fibroblasts. CD40L/CD69 double-negative CD45RO-high memory CD4+ T cells were collected. A roughly 17-hour stimulation of CD8-depleted PBMCs used anti-CD28/CD49d costimulation, CD40-blocking antibody and enfuvirtide. This was the immunoSEQ version 4 assay in survey mode. Genomic DNA was diluted to 10 ng/uL, up to about 1 ug per sample. Data came from immunoSEQ multiplex PCR; TCRdb stores just in-frame clones and leaves some out. The table includes 46,000 or so clones, about 80% detected once. Overall study results and limits: CMV- and Gag-responding cells had lower TCRbeta richness than CD3/CD28-responding cells.

Comments on this clone: Its antigen is unidentified.

The sequence came from an adult man with HIV who was CMV-seropositive. Here the sequenced sample was CD4+ T cells sorted from PBMCs after roughly 19-hour stimulation, taken from a patient who received antiretroviral therapy.

The CDR3 is CAISDRGLRDTQYF. CDR3 DNA: TGTGCCATCAGCGACAGGGGGCTTAGAGATACGCAGTATTTT. The V call is TRBV10-3, the J call TRBJ2-3; 10 bases align to TRBD1. V trimming: 6 bases; J trimming: 5 bases; junction bases outside the gene matches: 5. Germline V gene lookup returns CDR1 ENHRY and CDR2 SYGVKD. This CDR3 has 14 residues.